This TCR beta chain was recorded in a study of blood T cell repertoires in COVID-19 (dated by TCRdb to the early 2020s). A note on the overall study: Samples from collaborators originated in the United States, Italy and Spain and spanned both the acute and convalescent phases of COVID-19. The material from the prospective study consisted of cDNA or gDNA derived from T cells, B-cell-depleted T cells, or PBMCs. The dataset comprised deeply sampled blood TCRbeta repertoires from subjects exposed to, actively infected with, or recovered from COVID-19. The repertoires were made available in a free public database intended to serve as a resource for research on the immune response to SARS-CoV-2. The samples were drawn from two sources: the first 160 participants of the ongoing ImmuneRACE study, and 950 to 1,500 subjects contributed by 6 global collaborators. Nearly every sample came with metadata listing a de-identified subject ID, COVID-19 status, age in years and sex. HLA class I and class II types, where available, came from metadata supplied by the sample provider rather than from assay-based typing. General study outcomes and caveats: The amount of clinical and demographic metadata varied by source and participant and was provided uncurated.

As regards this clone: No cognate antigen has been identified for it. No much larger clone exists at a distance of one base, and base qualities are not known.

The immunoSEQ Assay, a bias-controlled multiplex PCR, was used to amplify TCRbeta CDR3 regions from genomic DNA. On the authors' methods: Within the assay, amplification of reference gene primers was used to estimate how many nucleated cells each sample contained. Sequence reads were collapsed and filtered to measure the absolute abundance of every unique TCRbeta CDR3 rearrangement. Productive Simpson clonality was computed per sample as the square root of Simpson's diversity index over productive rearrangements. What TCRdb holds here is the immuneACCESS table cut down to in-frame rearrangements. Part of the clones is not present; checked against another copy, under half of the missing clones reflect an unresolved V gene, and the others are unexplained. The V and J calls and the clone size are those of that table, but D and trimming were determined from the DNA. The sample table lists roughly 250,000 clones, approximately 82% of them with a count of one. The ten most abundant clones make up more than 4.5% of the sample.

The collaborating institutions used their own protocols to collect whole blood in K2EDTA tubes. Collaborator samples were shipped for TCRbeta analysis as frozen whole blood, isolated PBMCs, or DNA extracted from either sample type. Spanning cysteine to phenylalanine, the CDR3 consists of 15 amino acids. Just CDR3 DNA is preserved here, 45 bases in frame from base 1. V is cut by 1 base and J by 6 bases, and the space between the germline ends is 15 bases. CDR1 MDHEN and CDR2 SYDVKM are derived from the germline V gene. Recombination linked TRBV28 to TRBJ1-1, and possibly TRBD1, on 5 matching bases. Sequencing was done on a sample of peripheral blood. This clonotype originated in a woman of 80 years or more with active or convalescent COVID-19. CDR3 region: CASSLFGGTQSEAFF. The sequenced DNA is TGTGCCAGCAGTTTATTTGGGGGGACCCAGTCTGAAGCTTTCTTT.